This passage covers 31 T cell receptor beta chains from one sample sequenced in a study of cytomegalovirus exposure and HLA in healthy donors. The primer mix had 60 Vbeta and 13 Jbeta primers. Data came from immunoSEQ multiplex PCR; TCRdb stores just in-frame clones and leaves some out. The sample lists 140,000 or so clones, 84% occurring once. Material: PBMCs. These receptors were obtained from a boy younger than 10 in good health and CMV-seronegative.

CDR3 sequence reads: CASSFFGLANGKNIQYF. DNA for the CDR3: TGTGCCAGCAGCTTTTTCGGACTAGCGAACGGCAAAAACATTCAGTACTTC. The chain combines TRBV11-3 with TRBJ2-4, with 9 nucleotides matching TRBD2. The CDR3 has 17 residues. Germline V gene sequence: CDR1 SGHNT, CDR2 YENEEA. With 3 bases clipped from V and 3 bases from J, the junction kept 9 bases outside the gene matches.

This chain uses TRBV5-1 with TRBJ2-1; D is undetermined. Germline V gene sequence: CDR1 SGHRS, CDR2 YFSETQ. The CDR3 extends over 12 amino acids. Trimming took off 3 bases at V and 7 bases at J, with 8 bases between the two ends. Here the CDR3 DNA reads TGCGCCAGCAGCTCCAATTTTAATGAGCAGTTCTTC. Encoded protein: CASSSNFNEQFF. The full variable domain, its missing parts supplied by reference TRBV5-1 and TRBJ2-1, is KAGVTQTPRYLIKTRGQQVTLSCSPISGHRSVSWYQQTPGQGLQFLFEYFSETQRNKGNFPGRFSGRQFSNSRSEMNVSTLELGDSALYLCASSSNFNEQFFGPGTRLTVL.

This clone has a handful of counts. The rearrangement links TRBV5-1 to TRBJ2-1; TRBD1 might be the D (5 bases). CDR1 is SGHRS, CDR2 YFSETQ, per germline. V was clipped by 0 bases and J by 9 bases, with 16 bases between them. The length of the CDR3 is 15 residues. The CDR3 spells CASSLGSGIGSEQFF. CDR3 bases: TGCGCCAGCAGCTTGGGGTCAGGGATTGGTAGTGAGCAGTTCTTC.

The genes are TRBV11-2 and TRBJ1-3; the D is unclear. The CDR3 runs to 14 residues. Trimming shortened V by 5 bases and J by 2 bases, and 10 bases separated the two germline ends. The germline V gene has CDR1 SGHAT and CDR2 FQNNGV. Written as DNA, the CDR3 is TGTGCCAGCAGCCCACAGATCGCTGGAAACACCATATATTTT. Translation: CASSPQIAGNTIYF.

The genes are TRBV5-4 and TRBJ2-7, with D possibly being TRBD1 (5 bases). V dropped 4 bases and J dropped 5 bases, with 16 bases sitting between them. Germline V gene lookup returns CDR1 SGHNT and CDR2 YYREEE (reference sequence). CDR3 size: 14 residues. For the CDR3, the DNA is TGTGCCAGCAGCCAAGAGACAGCTACCCACGAGCAGTACTTC. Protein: CASSQETATHEQYF.

The CDR3 sequence: CASSVLGVNTEAFF. The DNA of the CDR3 is TGTGCCAGCAGCGTCCTAGGGGTGAACACTGAAGCTTTCTTT. V and J are TRBV9 and TRBJ1-1, with D possibly TRBD1 on 5 matching bases. From germline, CDR1 is SGDLS and CDR2 YYNGEE. Trimming took 2 bases from V and 0 from J, leaving 8 bases between them. The CDR3 consists of 14 residues.

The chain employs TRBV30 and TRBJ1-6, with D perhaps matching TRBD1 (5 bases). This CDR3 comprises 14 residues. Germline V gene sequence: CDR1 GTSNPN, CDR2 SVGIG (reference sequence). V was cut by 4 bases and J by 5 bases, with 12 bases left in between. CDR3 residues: CAWTTDSNNSPLHF. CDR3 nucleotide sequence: TGTGCCTGGACAACTGACAGTAATAATTCACCCCTCCACTTT.

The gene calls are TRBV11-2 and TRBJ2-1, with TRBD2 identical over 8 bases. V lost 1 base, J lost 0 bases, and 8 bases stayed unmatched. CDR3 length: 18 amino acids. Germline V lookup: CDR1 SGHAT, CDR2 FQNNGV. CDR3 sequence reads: CASSLGLYSGTSYNEQFF. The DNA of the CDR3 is TGTGCCAGCAGCTTAGGATTATATAGCGGGACCTCCTACAATGAGCAGTTCTTC.

The CDR3 sequence: CASSPGDYSYEQYF. CDR3 bases: TGCGCCAGCAGCCCCGGAGACTATTCCTACGAGCAGTACTTC. The rearrangement uses TRBV4-3 and TRBJ2-7, with a weak D call TRBD2 (5 bases). This CDR3 has 14 residues. V gave up 4 bases and J gave up 1 base, with 11 bases separating them. Germline loops: CDR1 LGHNA, CDR2 YSLEER.

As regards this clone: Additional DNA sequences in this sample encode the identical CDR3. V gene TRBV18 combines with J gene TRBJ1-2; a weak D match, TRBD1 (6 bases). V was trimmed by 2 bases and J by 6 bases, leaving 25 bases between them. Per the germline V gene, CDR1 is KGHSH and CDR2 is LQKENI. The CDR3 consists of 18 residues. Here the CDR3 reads CASSPLGARDVDKDGYTF. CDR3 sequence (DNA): TGTGCCAGCTCACCATTGGGGGCCCGGGACGTGGACAAGGATGGCTACACCTTC.

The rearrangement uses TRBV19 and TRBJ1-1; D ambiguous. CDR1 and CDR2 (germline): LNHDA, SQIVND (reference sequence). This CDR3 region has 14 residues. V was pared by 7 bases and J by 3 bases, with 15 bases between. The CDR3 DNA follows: TGTGCCAGTACAAGACTAGGTGGGGACACTGAAGCTTTCTTT. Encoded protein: CASTRLGGDTEAFF.

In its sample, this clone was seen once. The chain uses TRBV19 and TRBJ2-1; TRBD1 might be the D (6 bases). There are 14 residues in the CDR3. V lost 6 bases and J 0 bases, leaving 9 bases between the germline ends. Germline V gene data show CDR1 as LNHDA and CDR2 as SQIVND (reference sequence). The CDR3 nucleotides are TGTGCCAGTAGGGGACAAGGCTCCTACAATGAGCAGTTCTTC. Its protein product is CASRGQGSYNEQFF.

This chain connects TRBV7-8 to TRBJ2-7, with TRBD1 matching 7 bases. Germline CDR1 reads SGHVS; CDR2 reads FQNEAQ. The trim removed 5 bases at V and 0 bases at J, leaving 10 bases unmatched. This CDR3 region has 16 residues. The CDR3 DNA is TGTGCCAGCAGCCCCCTCCCGGGACAGAGCTCCTACGAGCAGTACTTC. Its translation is CASSPLPGQSSYEQYF.

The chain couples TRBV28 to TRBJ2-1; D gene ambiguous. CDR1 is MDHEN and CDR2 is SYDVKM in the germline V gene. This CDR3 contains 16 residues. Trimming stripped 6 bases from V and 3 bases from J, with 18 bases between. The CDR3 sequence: CASSRPPVRFYNEQFF. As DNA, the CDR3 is TGTGCCAGCAGCCGCCCCCCCGTACGGTTCTACAATGAGCAGTTCTTC.

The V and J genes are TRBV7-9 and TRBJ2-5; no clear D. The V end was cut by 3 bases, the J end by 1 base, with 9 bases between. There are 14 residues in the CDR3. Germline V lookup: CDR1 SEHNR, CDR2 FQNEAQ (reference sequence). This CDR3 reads CASSFGTVQETQYF. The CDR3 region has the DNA TGTGCCAGCAGCTTTGGCACAGTCCAAGAGACCCAGTACTTC. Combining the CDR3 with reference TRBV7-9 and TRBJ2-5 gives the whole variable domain DTGVSQNPRHKITKRGQNVTFRCDPISEHNRLYWYRQTLGQGPEFLTYFQNEAQLEKSRLLSDRFSAERPKGSFSTLEIQRTEQGDSAMYLCASSFGTVQETQYFGPGTRLLVL.

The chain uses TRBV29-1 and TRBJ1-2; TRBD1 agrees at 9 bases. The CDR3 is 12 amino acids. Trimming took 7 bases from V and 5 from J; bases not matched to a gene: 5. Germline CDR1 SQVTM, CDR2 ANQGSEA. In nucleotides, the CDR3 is TGCAGCGGTGCACAGGGGGCGTATGGCTACACCTTC. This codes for CSGAQGAYGYTF.

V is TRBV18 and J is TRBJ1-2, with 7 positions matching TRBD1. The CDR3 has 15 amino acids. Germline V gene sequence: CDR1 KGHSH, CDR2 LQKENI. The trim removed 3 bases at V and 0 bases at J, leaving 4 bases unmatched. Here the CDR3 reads CASSPPQGPNYGYTF. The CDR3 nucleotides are TGTGCCAGCTCACCGCCACAGGGGCCTAACTATGGCTACACCTTC.

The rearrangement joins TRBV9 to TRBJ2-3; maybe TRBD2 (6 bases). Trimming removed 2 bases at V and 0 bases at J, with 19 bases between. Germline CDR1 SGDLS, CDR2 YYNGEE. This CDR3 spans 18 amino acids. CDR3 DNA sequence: TGTGCCAGCAGCGTCATCCGGGACTCACTGGGGAGCACAGATACGCAGTATTTT. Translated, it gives CASSVIRDSLGSTDTQYF.

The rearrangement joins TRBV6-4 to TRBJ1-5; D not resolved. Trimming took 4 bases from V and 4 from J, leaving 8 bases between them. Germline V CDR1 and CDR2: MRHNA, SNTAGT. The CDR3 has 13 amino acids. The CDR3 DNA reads TGTGCCAGCAGTGTAGAGATTAATCAGCCCCAGCATTTT. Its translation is CASSVEINQPQHF.

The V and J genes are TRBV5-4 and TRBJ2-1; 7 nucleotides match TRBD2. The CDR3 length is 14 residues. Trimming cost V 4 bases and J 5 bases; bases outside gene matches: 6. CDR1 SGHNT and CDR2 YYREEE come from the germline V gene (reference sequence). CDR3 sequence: CASSGGGYHNEQFF. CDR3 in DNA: TGTGCCAGCAGCGGGGGGGGGTACCACAATGAGCAGTTCTTC.

The CDR3 loop reads CASSYSRHVDNEQFF. The DNA for the CDR3 is TGTGCCAGCAGTTACTCGAGACACGTCGACAATGAGCAGTTCTTC. This rearrangement joins TRBV6-5 to TRBJ2-1; D gene uncertain. The CDR3 covers 15 residues. Germline CDR1 is MNHEY and CDR2 is SVGAGI. Trimming cost V 0 bases and J 5 bases, with 11 bases left between them.

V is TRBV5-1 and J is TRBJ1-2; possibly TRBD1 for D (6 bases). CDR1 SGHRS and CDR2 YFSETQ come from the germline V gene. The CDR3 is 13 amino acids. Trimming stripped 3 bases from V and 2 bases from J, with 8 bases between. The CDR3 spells CASSSGQNYGYTF. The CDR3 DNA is TGCGCCAGCAGCTCAGGACAGAACTATGGCTACACCTTC.

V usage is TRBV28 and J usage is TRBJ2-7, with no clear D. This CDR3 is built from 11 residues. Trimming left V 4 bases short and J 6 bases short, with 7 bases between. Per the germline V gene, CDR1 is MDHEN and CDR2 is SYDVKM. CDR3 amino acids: CASSYRSEQYF. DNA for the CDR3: TGTGCCAGCAGTTATCGGAGCGAGCAGTACTTC.

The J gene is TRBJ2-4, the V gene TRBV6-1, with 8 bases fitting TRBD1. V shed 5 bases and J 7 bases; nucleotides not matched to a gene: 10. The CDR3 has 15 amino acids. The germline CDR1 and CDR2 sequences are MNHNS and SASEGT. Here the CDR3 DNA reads TGTGCCAGCAGTACCCGGACAGGGATGTCGAACATTCAGTACTTC. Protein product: CASSTRTGMSNIQYF.

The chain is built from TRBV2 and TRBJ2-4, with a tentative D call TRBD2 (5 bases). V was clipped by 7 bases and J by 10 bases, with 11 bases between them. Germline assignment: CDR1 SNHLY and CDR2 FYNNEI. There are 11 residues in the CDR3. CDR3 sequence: CASIKTGIQYF. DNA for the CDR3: TGTGCCAGCATCAAAACGGGGATTCAGTACTTC.

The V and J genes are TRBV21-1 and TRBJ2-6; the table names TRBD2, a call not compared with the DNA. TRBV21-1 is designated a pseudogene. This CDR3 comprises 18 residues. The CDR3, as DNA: TGTGCCAGCAGCAAAGACCCTCGAAGCTCCTCTGGGGCCAACGTCCTGACTTTC. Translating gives CASSKDPRSSSGANVLTF.

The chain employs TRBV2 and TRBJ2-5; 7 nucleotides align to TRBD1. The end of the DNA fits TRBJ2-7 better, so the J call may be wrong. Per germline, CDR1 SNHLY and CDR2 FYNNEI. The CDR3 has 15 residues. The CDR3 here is CASSAGTASTYEQYF. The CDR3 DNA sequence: TGTGCCAGCAGTGCCGGGACAGCGAGTACCTACGAGCAGTACTTC.

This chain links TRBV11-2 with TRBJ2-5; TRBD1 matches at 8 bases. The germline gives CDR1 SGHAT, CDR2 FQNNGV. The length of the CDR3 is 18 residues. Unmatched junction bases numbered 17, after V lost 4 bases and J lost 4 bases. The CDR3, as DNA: TGTGCCAGCAGCTCAATCGGACAGGGTAGGAGTTTCGGAGAGACCCAGTACTTC. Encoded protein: CASSSIGQGRSFGETQYF.

The CDR3 nucleotides read TGTGCCAGCAGTGAAATGGGGACAGGGTGGGATGGCTACACCTTC. Protein product: CASSEMGTGWDGYTF. The rearrangement uses TRBV2 and TRBJ1-2; 9 bases map to TRBD1. This CDR3 is built from 15 residues. Germline V CDR1 and CDR2: SNHLY, FYNNEI. V dropped 2 bases and J dropped 6; count of bases not matched to a gene: 7. Supplemented by reference TRBV2 and TRBJ1-2, the full variable domain reads EPEVTQTPSHQVTQMGQEVILRCVPISNHLYFYWYRQILGQKVEFLVSFYNNEISEKSEIFDDQFSVERPDGSNFTLKIRSTKLEDSAMYFCASSEMGTGWDGYTFGSGTRLTVV.

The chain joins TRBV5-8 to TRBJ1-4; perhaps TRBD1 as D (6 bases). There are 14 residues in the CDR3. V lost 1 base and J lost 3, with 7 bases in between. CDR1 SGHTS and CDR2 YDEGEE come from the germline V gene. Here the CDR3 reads CASSLQGSNEKLFF. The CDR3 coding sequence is TGTGCCAGCAGCTTGCAGGGGTCTAATGAAAAACTGTTTTTT.

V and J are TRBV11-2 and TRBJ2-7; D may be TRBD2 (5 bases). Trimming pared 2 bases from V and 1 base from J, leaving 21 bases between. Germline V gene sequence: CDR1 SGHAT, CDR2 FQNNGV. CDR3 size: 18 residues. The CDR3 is CASSLQLPTSGRSYEQYF. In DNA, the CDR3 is TGTGCCAGCAGCTTACAACTACCGACCTCGGGAAGGTCCTACGAGCAGTACTTC.